What follows describes a single TCR beta chain. This CDR3 is built from 16 residues. J gave up 6 bases and V 1 base, and 8 bases lay outside the gene matches. Germline V gene data show CDR1 as KGHSH and CDR2 as LQKENI. TCRdb's table, derived via immunoSEQ multiplex PCR, lists solely in-frame clones and lacks some. The top ten hold around a quarter of the sample, which has 30,000 to 35,000 clones, around 87% seen once. The sample belongs to a study of OX40 agonist ivuxolimab in advanced cancers. The input for sequencing was CD4+ or CD8+ T cells sorted from blood, taken in a trial of the OX40 agonist ivuxolimab. The clonotype originates from an adult with an advanced solid tumor such as melanoma, head and neck, liver or kidney cancer. This chain joins TRBV18 and TRBJ1-4; TRBD1 matches 7 bases. CDR3 loop: CASSPLDRVRDEKLFF. The CDR3 DNA follows: TGTGCCAGCTCACCACTCGACAGGGTTCGGGATGAAAAACTGTTTTTT.